The source of this T cell receptor (beta chain) is a study of cytomegalovirus exposure and HLA in healthy donors. Study-level results: In terms of immune exposure information, only CMV serostatus was available. With later analysis, a missense DCLRE1C variant became linked to TCR beta V- and J-gene trimming.

The PCR employed 60 Vbeta primers together with 13 Jbeta primers. Clones were sequenced by immunoSEQ multiplex PCR, and TCRdb holds only the in-frame ones, with some missing. The sample carries 85,000 to 100,000 clones, 60% to 75% recorded once. V lost 2 bases and J 1 base, leaving 8 bases between the germline ends. Germline CDR1 SGHTA, CDR2 FQGTGA. CDR3 size: 14 residues. Of note for this clone: The antigen is undetermined.

The clonotype was recovered from a man aged 60-69 years in good health and CMV-seronegative. The chain has TRBV7-3 and TRBJ1-1, with no clear D. The sample was PBMCs. The CDR3 region is CASSLFRENTEAFF. The DNA of the CDR3 is TGTGCCAGCAGCTTATTCCGAGAGAACACTGAAGCTTTCTTT.